This T cell receptor beta chain was found in a study of blood T cell repertoires in COVID-19. Only in-frame clones appear in the TCRdb table, and some are missing; sequencing was by immunoSEQ multiplex PCR. The table has around 180,000 clones, 70% to 90% seen once. Trimming pared 4 bases from V and 1 base from J, leaving 10 bases between. Germline V gives CDR1 LGHDT, CDR2 YNNKEL (reference sequence). The CDR3 loop spans 14 amino acids. The J gene is TRBJ1-1, the V gene TRBV3-1 (or the pseudogene TRBV3-2); a weak D match, TRBD1 (6 bases). The specimen sequenced was peripheral blood. The TCR was taken from a woman over 75 with acute or convalescent COVID-19. This CDR3 is CASSRPDRNTEAFF. The CDR3 DNA reads TGTGCCAGCAGCCGCCCGGACAGGAACACTGAAGCTTTCTTT.